This TCR beta chain is from a study of cytomegalovirus exposure and HLA in healthy donors. Both 60 Vbeta primers and 13 Jbeta primers went into the PCR. Sequencing was performed with immunoSEQ multiplex PCR; in TCRdb, only in-frame clones are kept and a portion is missing. The table records 150,000 or so clones, around 74% of them present only once. As for this clone: The antigen is unknown.

Broader study findings: An analysis was carried out later, and it reportedly showed fewer N-insertions in an Asian-associated ancestry cluster than the approximately 660-donor mean. Available immune exposure information was restricted to CMV serostatus only.

Though nominally healthy at sampling, donors likely had unrecorded immune exposures. The V end was cut by 8 bases, the J end by 2 bases, with 14 bases between. Germline lookup yields CDR1 SGHTA and CDR2 FQGTGA. The CDR3 is 14 residues long. This sequence originates from a female donor in good health and CMV-seronegative. Sequencing used PBMCs. The chain couples TRBV7-3 to TRBJ2-3, with a tentative D call TRBD2 (5 bases). For the CDR3, the DNA is TGTGCCAGCGCCGAGGGCTCTTCCACAGATACGCAGTATTTT. Its translation is CASAEGSSTDTQYF.